A single T cell receptor (beta chain) is shown here with its context. Its antigen is unknown. Trimming at V came to 4 bases and at J to 6 bases, leaving 15 bases not matched to a gene. Germline V lookup: CDR1 MGHRA, CDR2 YSYEKL. The CDR3 covers 16 residues. Here immunoSEQ multiplex PCR was the method, and the copy in TCRdb shows in-frame clones only, minus some. The sample holds about 48,000 clones, 70% to 85% seen once. This record belongs to a study of OX40 agonist ivuxolimab in advanced cancers. Regarding the study as a whole: On average, CD8+ T cells had more expanded clones than CD4+. There was clonal expansion of CD4+ and CD8+ blood T cells by week 6 at 0.1 to 3.0 mg/kg.

The rearrangement uses TRBV4-1 and TRBJ2-7, with 7 positions matching TRBD2. This specimen was CD4+ or CD8+ T cells sorted from blood, taken in a trial of the OX40 agonist ivuxolimab. The sequence was collected from an adult with an advanced solid tumor such as melanoma, head and neck, liver or kidney cancer. The CDR3 DNA reads TGCGCCAGCAGCCCCACGGCTAGCGGAGTCCTAGGCGAGCAGTACTTC. It is translated as CASSPTASGVLGEQYF.